One sample yielded the 17 T cell receptor beta chains listed below, sequenced in a study of CD4+ T cells in melanoma. Sequenced by immunoSEQ multiplex PCR; TCRdb stores in-frame clones only, minus some. Found here are thousands of clones, around 67% of them singletons; the top ten hold 22%. Sequencing input: cells from a culture (not recorded whether cultured in vitro). These receptors were obtained from a human donor with melanoma.

This sequence joins TRBV7-2 and TRBJ1-5, with D maybe TRBD1 (6 bases). The CDR3 is 14 residues long. Trimming took 5 bases from V and 7 from J, leaving 15 bases between them. Germline V gene sequence: CDR1 SGHTA, CDR2 FQGNSA. The CDR3, as DNA: TGTGCCAGCAGCCTAGGAGGGGGTGTGCAGCCCCAGCATTTT. This encodes CASSLGGGVQPQHF.

This chain links TRBV29-1 with TRBJ1-1, with TRBD1 as a possible D gene (5 bases). V was cut by 6 bases and J by 6 bases, with 8 bases left in between. CDR3 length equals 10 residues. CDR1 and CDR2 (germline): SQVTM, ANQGSEA. This CDR3 reads CSVLTAEAFF. CDR3 nucleotide sequence: TGCAGCGTACTGACAGCTGAAGCTTTCTTT.

The gene calls are TRBV3-1 (or the pseudogene TRBV3-2) and TRBJ2-7, with 7 bases identical to TRBD1. Germline V gene lookup returns CDR1 LGHDT and CDR2 YNNKEL (reference sequence). CDR3 size: 12 residues. Trimming took 9 bases from V and 3 from J; bases not matched to a gene: 5. CDR3 sequence (DNA): TGTGCCAGTGGGGACAGTAACTACGAGCAGTACTTC. This translates into CASGDSNYEQYF.

The gene calls are TRBV6-5 and TRBJ1-1, with 11 bases that match TRBD1. Trimming took 4 bases from V and 4 from J; bases not matched to a gene: 2. Germline V gene sequence: CDR1 MNHEY, CDR2 SVGAGI. The CDR3 is 14 amino acids. CDR3 sequence: CASSWDRGGTEAFF. For the CDR3, the DNA is TGTGCCAGCAGTTGGGACAGGGGGGGCACTGAAGCTTTCTTT.

This clone has just a few counts. The chain is built from TRBV27 and TRBJ1-1; the match to TRBD1 covers 9 bases. The CDR3 loop spans 15 amino acids. V lost 8 bases to trimming and J lost 4 bases; unmatched junction nucleotides: 11. Germline CDR1 MNHEY, CDR2 SMNVEV (reference sequence). DNA for the CDR3: TGTGCCAGCGGCTACAGGGGGCGCGGGTTCACTGAAGCTTTCTTT. This gives the protein CASGYRGRGFTEAFF.

The chain joins TRBV7-3 to TRBJ1-6, with 7 bases matching TRBD1. V lost 1 base and J lost 7; bases outside the gene matches: 4. Germline V CDR1 and CDR2: SGHTA, FQGTGA. This CDR3 comprises 15 residues. In nucleotides, the CDR3 is TGTGCCAGCAGCTTAAGACAGGGCTTCAATTCACCCCTCCACTTT. Protein: CASSLRQGFNSPLHF.

The chain is built from TRBV27 and TRBJ1-5; D not resolved. Germline V gene data show CDR1 as MNHEY and CDR2 as SMNVEV (reference sequence). This CDR3 contains 13 residues. V shed 6 bases and J shed 7 bases, with 13 bases lying between them. The CDR3 nucleotides read TGTGCCAGCAGCCCCATCAAGGGCCAGCCCCAGCATTTT. This gives the protein CASSPIKGQPQHF.

J is TRBJ1-6 and V is TRBV5-4; D is uncertain. The germline CDR1 and CDR2 sequences are SGHNT and YYREEE (reference sequence). The CDR3 has 14 amino acids. The V and J ends lost 4 bases and 6 bases respectively, with 11 bases between them. The CDR3 DNA reads TGTGCCAGCAGCCCACCAGGACTTAATTCACCCCTCCACTTT. Protein product: CASSPPGLNSPLHF.

This clone is categorized as medium-sized. The chain carries TRBV2 and TRBJ1-1, with D possibly being TRBD1 (5 bases). CDR1 is SNHLY and CDR2 is FYNNEI in the germline V gene. The length of the CDR3 is 13 residues. Trimming shortened V by 4 bases and J by 3 bases, and 9 bases separated the two germline ends. The CDR3 here is CASSADSYTEAFF. DNA for the CDR3: TGTGCCAGCAGTGCTGACAGCTACACTGAAGCTTTCTTT.

V gene TRBV5-1 combines with J gene TRBJ2-1; TRBD1 aligns across 7 bases. The J segment lost 0 bases and the V segment lost 0 bases, leaving 3 bases of the junction unmatched. Per germline, CDR1 SGHRS and CDR2 YFSETQ. The CDR3 sequence is 16 residues long. This CDR3 is CASSLGGQSSYNEQFF. In DNA form, the CDR3 reads TGCGCCAGCAGCTTGGGGGGACAGAGCTCCTACAATGAGCAGTTCTTC.

The chain joins TRBV11-2 to TRBJ2-1, with 9 bases identical to TRBD2. With 9 bases clipped from V and 7 bases from J, the junction kept 7 bases outside the gene matches. The CDR3 runs to 13 residues. Germline lookup yields CDR1 SGHAT and CDR2 FQNNGV. The CDR3 reads CASMSGGRNEQFF. The CDR3 region has the DNA TGTGCCAGTATGAGCGGGGGGAGGAATGAGCAGTTCTTC. Filled out from reference TRBV11-2 and TRBJ2-1, the complete variable domain reads EAGVAQSPRYKIIEKRQSVAFWCNPISGHATLYWYQQILGQGPKLLIQFQNNGVVDDSQLPKDRFSAERLKGVDSTLKIQPAKLEDSAVYLCASMSGGRNEQFFGPGTRLTVL.

The count of this clone is one. The genes are TRBV5-4 and TRBJ2-1; D is tentatively TRBD1 or TRBD2 (5 bases each). The CDR3 length is 16 residues. The V and J ends lost 0 bases and 0 bases respectively, with 10 bases between them. Germline V lookup: CDR1 SGHNT, CDR2 YYREEE (reference sequence). This chain's CDR3 is CASSLVGTGSYNEQFF. The DNA of the CDR3 is TGTGCCAGCAGCTTGGTCGGGACGGGCTCCTACAATGAGCAGTTCTTC. The whole variable domain, remainder taken from reference TRBV5-4 and TRBJ2-1, is ETGVTQSPTHLIKTRGQQVTLRCSSQSGHNTVSWYQQALGQGPQFIFQYYREEENGRGNFPPRFSGLQFPNYSSELNVNALELDDSALYLCASSLVGTGSYNEQFFGPGTRLTVL.

The V gene is TRBV6-1, the J gene TRBJ1-2; 9 bases agree with TRBD1. The CDR3 extends over 15 amino acids. After removal of 0 bases from V and 5 bases from J, the junction contained 4 bases not matched to a gene. Looked up from germline, CDR1 is MNHNS and CDR2 is SASEGT. Here the CDR3 reads CASSEAGQGRYGYTF. The CDR3 DNA follows: TGTGCCAGCAGTGAAGCGGGACAGGGAAGGTATGGCTACACCTTC.

CDR3 residues: CASSSGTGRLGAKNIQYF. In DNA form, the CDR3 reads TGTGCCAGCAGCTCCGGGACAGGGAGGCTCGGGGCCAAAAACATTCAGTACTTC. V usage is TRBV7-9 and J usage is TRBJ2-4; 9 bases are a match to TRBD1. The CDR3 length is 18 residues. Unmatched junction bases numbered 11, after V lost 4 bases and J lost 1 base. Germline V CDR1 and CDR2: SEHNR, FQNEAQ (reference sequence).

The chain carries TRBV11-2 and TRBJ2-6, with a weak D call TRBD1 (6 bases). Germline V CDR1 and CDR2: SGHAT, FQNNGV. The CDR3 contains 17 residues. The V and J ends lost 10 bases and 2 bases respectively, with 21 bases between them. CDR3 coding DNA: TGTGCCACCCTCGCTCTCACAGGGAACCCTGGGGCCAACGTCCTGACTTTC. This sequence encodes CATLALTGNPGANVLTF.

There are a few counts of this clone. J is TRBJ1-2 and V is TRBV12-3 or TRBV12-4; 7 bases are shared with TRBD1. Losses at the gene ends were 6 bases for V and 4 bases for J; bases not matched to a gene: 5. The CDR3 is made up of 13 amino acids. CDR3 region: CASSHGTAYGYTF. The CDR3 DNA reads as TGTGCCAGCAGCCACGGGACAGCCTATGGCTACACCTTC.

The V and J genes are TRBV19 and TRBJ1-5; unclear D gene. This CDR3 spans 17 amino acids. V was pared by 3 bases and J by 0 bases, with 15 bases between. The germline gives CDR1 LNHDA, CDR2 SQIVND (reference sequence). CDR3 nucleotides: TGTGCCAGTAGTATTCTTGAGGGCGGCTATAGCAATCAGCCCCAGCATTTT. Protein product: CASSILEGGYSNQPQHF.